Each of the 25 T cell receptor beta chains below was sequenced from the same sample in a study of blood T cell repertoires in COVID-19. TCRdb's copy holds only in-frame clones and misses some; the assay was immunoSEQ multiplex PCR. The sample records fewer than 250,000 clones, 92% being singletons. Sequenced: peripheral blood. The receptors stem from a man under 40 with COVID-19, enrolled during active disease.

The chain links TRBV12-3 or TRBV12-4 to TRBJ1-5, with 8 nucleotides matching TRBD1. This CDR3 comprises 13 residues. The V segment lost 4 bases and the J segment 8 bases; nucleotides outside the gene matches: 4. The CDR3 here is CASSWTGREPQHF. The CDR3 DNA reads as TGTGCCAGCAGTTGGACAGGGCGGGAGCCCCAGCATTTT.

J is TRBJ1-5 and V is TRBV5-1, with D unresolved. Trimming removed 1 base from V and 3 bases from J, with 11 bases in between. CDR1 and CDR2 (germline): SGHRS, YFSETQ. The CDR3 is 15 residues long. CDR3: CASSLRPGPNQPQHF. The CDR3 coding sequence is TGCGCCAGCAGCTTGAGACCAGGCCCCAATCAGCCCCAGCATTTT. Full variable domain (missing parts from reference TRBV5-1 and TRBJ1-5): KAGVTQTPRYLIKTRGQQVTLSCSPISGHRSVSWYQQTPGQGLQFLFEYFSETQRNKGNFPGRFSGRQFSNSRSEMNVSTLELGDSALYLCASSLRPGPNQPQHFGDGTRLSIL.

The chain has TRBV6-1 and TRBJ1-5; 7 bases map to TRBD1. The CDR3 loop spans 18 amino acids. Per germline, CDR1 MNHNS and CDR2 SASEGT. V shed 4 bases, J shed 4 bases, and the junction held 16 bases outside the gene matches. The CDR3, as DNA: TGTGCCAGCAGTGTGAGATTCCAGGGGGATATAGCAAATCAGCCCCAGCATTTT. Protein product: CASSVRFQGDIANQPQHF.

The rearrangement links TRBV7-9 to TRBJ2-6; 7 bases map to TRBD1. This CDR3 contains 20 residues. V shed 5 bases and J 0 bases; nucleotides not matched to a gene: 16. Looked up from germline, CDR1 is SEHNR and CDR2 is FQNEAQ (reference sequence). The CDR3 is CASSTPRGDRADSGANVLTF. The CDR3 DNA reads TGTGCCAGCAGCACCCCCCGAGGGGACAGAGCCGACTCTGGGGCCAACGTCCTGACTTTC.

The rearrangement joins TRBV5-4 to TRBJ2-2, with D maybe TRBD1 (5 bases). CDR3 size: 14 residues. V was clipped by 2 bases and J by 1 base, with 6 bases between them. The germline CDR1 and CDR2 sequences are SGHNT and YYREEE (reference sequence). CDR3 bases: TGTGCCAGCAGCTTAAGGGGGAACACCGGGGAGCTGTTTTTT. Encoded protein: CASSLRGNTGELFF. Full variable domain (missing parts from reference TRBV5-4 and TRBJ2-2): ETGVTQSPTHLIKTRGQQVTLRCSSQSGHNTVSWYQQALGQGPQFIFQYYREEENGRGNFPPRFSGLQFPNYSSELNVNALELDDSALYLCASSLRGNTGELFFGEGSRLTVL.

The chain uses TRBV10-3 and TRBJ2-1; 8 nucleotides agree with TRBD2. Germline V lookup: CDR1 ENHRY, CDR2 SYGVKD. CDR3 length: 17 residues. V gave up 10 bases and J gave up 2 bases; unmatched junction bases: 16. For the CDR3, the DNA is TGTGCCACCCGATCGGGGGGGGCTTCTAGCGCCTACAATGAGCAGTTCTTC. Protein sequence: CATRSGGASSAYNEQFF.

This clone has just a few counts. The chain joins TRBV29-1 to TRBJ1-1; D gene unclear. Per the germline V gene, CDR1 is SQVTM and CDR2 is ANQGSEA. The CDR3 spans 10 residues. V lost 6 bases to trimming and J lost 1 base, with 3 bases between them. CDR3 DNA sequence: TGCAGCGTAGCGAACACTGAAGCTTTCTTT. Encoded protein: CSVANTEAFF.

The rearrangement joins TRBV6-5 to TRBJ1-2; 9 bases map to TRBD1. The germline V gene has CDR1 MNHEY and CDR2 SVGAGI. J lost 3 bases, V lost 5 bases, and 4 bases had no gene match. This CDR3 is 14 amino acids long. In DNA, the CDR3 is TGTGCCAGCAGTAAAAGGACAGGGGACTATGGCTACACCTTC. Its translation: CASSKRTGDYGYTF.

The chain links TRBV6-4 to TRBJ1-5; D remains unclear. Per the germline V gene, CDR1 is MRHNA and CDR2 is SNTAGT. This CDR3 spans 13 amino acids. The ends were cut back, 8 bases at V and 0 bases at J, with 8 bases in the middle. The CDR3 sequence is CASSVNSNQPQHF. DNA of the CDR3: TGTGCCAGCTCGGTGAATAGCAATCAGCCCCAGCATTTT.

Details on this clone: Other nucleotide sequences in the sample specify the same CDR3. The V and J genes are TRBV3-1 (or the pseudogene TRBV3-2) and TRBJ2-2; 15 bases line up with TRBD2. Germline V CDR1 and CDR2: LGHDT, YNNKEL (reference sequence). The CDR3 covers 17 residues. The junction had 4 bases not matched to a gene; V was cut back by 6 bases and J by 2 bases. CDR3 region: CASSRTSGGVNTGELFF. The CDR3, as DNA: TGTGCCAGCAGTCGGACTAGCGGGGGGGTTAACACCGGGGAGCTGTTTTTT.

J is TRBJ2-7 and V is TRBV5-6; a possible D gene is TRBD2 (5 bases). Germline lookup yields CDR1 SGHDT and CDR2 YYEEEE. V was trimmed by 2 bases and J by 7 bases, leaving 13 bases between them. The CDR3 loop spans 13 amino acids. For the CDR3, the DNA is TGTGCCAGCAGCTTCGTGGTCCAGCGGGAGCAGTACTTC. It yields the protein CASSFVVQREQYF. Together with reference TRBV5-6 and TRBJ2-7, the CDR3 gives the full variable domain: DAGVTQSPTHLIKTRGQQVTLRCSPKSGHDTVSWYQQALGQGPQFIFQYYEEEERQRGNFPDRFSGHQFPNYSSELNVNALLLGDSALYLCASSFVVQREQYFGPGTRLTVT.

The chain links TRBV19 to TRBJ1-1; 8 bases align to TRBD1. J gave up 4 bases and V 4 bases, and 5 bases lay outside the gene matches. This CDR3 region has 14 residues. Looked up from germline, CDR1 is LNHDA and CDR2 is SQIVND (reference sequence). The chain's CDR3 is CASSNDRGLTEAFF. The DNA for the CDR3 is TGTGCCAGTAGTAACGACAGGGGCCTCACTGAAGCTTTCTTT.

The chain combines TRBV6-1 with TRBJ1-1; D possibly corresponds to TRBD1 (5 bases). Trimming took off 0 bases at V and 5 bases at J, with 19 bases between the two ends. CDR1 and CDR2 (germline): MNHNS, SASEGT. CDR3 size: 17 residues. The CDR3 spells CASSEAWAGSVGTEAFF. The CDR3 DNA sequence: TGTGCCAGCAGTGAAGCGTGGGCAGGGTCCGTGGGGACTGAAGCTTTCTTT.

There are a few counts of this clone. The rearrangement joins TRBV5-1 to TRBJ2-1; D gene ambiguous. V lost 0 bases to trimming and J lost 5 bases, with 15 bases between them. Germline CDR1 and CDR2: SGHRS and YFSETQ. The CDR3 loop spans 16 amino acids. CDR3: CASSLGVQTWDNEQFF. In nucleotides, the CDR3 is TGCGCCAGCAGCTTGGGCGTACAGACGTGGGACAATGAGCAGTTCTTC.

This chain uses TRBV5-4 with TRBJ1-1, with a weak D call TRBD1 (5 bases). The CDR3 runs to 16 residues. V gave up 4 bases and J gave up 5 bases, with 21 bases separating them. Looked up from germline, CDR1 is SGHNT and CDR2 is YYREEE (reference sequence). For the CDR3, the DNA is TGTGCCAGCAGCAGTCAGCAGGGTTTGGGGGGGACTGAAGCTTTCTTT. The encoded protein is CASSSQQGLGGTEAFF.

This chain joins TRBV15 and TRBJ1-5, with D possibly being TRBD1 (5 bases). CDR1 is LNHNV and CDR2 is YYDKDF in the germline V gene (reference sequence). The CDR3 has 19 amino acids. The germline V and J ends were trimmed by 0 bases and 2 bases, with 20 bases remaining between them. The CDR3 loop is CATSRDQSGRGYGNQPQHF. DNA of the CDR3: TGTGCCACCAGCAGAGATCAAAGTGGAAGGGGATACGGCAATCAGCCCCAGCATTTT.

The chain links TRBV6-5 to TRBJ1-2, with D perhaps TRBD1 (6 bases). This CDR3 spans 15 amino acids. Deletions cut 10 bases from V and 3 bases from J, with 21 bases between. CDR1 and CDR2 (germline): MNHEY, SVGAGI. CDR3 sequence: CANQNQGHGDYGYTF. DNA of the CDR3: TGTGCCAACCAGAATCAGGGGCATGGTGACTATGGCTACACCTTC.

The J gene is TRBJ1-4, the V gene TRBV6-5; D remains ambiguous. The CDR3 loop spans 15 amino acids. With 4 bases removed from V and 8 bases from J, the gap between germline ends came to 17 bases. Germline loops: CDR1 MNHEY, CDR2 SVGAGI. The CDR3: CASSFRVGLIEKLFF. The CDR3 DNA reads as TGTGCCAGCAGTTTTCGCGTCGGACTTATCGAAAAACTGTTTTTT.

This rearrangement joins TRBV27 to TRBJ2-2; TRBD2 might be the D (5 bases). The V gene's germline CDR1 is MNHEY and CDR2 SMNVEV (reference sequence). The CDR3 is 16 residues long. Trimming cost V 6 bases and J 0 bases, with 14 bases left between them. The CDR3 DNA follows: TGTGCCAGCAGCCATACCCGGGGAACGAACACCGGGGAGCTGTTTTTT. It yields the protein CASSHTRGTNTGELFF.

The chain links TRBV3-1 (or the pseudogene TRBV3-2) to TRBJ2-7; the match to TRBD2 covers 10 bases. Germline V gene data show CDR1 as LGHDT and CDR2 as YNNKEL (reference sequence). After removal of 2 bases from V and 0 bases from J, the junction contained 4 bases not matched to a gene. The CDR3 is made up of 16 amino acids. This CDR3 is CASSQSSGGLSYEQYF. In DNA, the CDR3 is TGTGCCAGCAGCCAATCTAGCGGGGGCCTCTCCTACGAGCAGTACTTC.

V is TRBV6-5 and J is TRBJ1-2, with TRBD1 as a possible D gene (6 bases). The germline V gene has CDR1 MNHEY and CDR2 SVGAGI. V shed 4 bases and J shed 6 bases, with 12 bases lying between them. The CDR3 runs to 13 residues. The DNA for the CDR3 is TGTGCCAGCAGTTCCTCAGGGGTACATGGCTACACCTTC. Translation: CASSSSGVHGYTF.

The J gene is TRBJ2-2, the V gene TRBV4-1; D ambiguous. The V end lost 0 bases, the J end lost 5 bases, and 7 bases lay between the germline ends. The CDR3 consists of 14 residues. Germline V CDR1 and CDR2: MGHRA, YSYEKL. CDR3 residues: CASSQDWATGELFF. As DNA, the CDR3 is TGCGCCAGCAGCCAAGATTGGGCGACCGGGGAGCTGTTTTTT.

This rearrangement joins TRBV5-1 to TRBJ2-2; a weak D match, TRBD1 (6 bases). Trimming shortened V by 4 bases and J by 4 bases, and 17 bases separated the two germline ends. This CDR3 has 16 amino acids. Germline V gene data show CDR1 as SGHRS and CDR2 as YFSETQ. Here the CDR3 DNA reads TGCGCCAGCAGCCCACCCGGGACAAGCAGCACCGGGGAGCTGTTTTTT. Its protein product is CASSPPGTSSTGELFF.

The CDR3 DNA reads as TGTGCCAGCAGCGTAGGAATAAGTGAGGCAGATACGCAGTATTTT. As protein: CASSVGISEADTQYF. This chain joins TRBV9 and TRBJ2-3; D is undetermined. V was pared by 0 bases and J by 4 bases, with 12 bases between. The CDR3 is 15 residues long. In germline, CDR1 is SGDLS, CDR2 YYNGEE.

Only one count was recorded for this clone. V and J are TRBV9 and TRBJ1-5; D unresolved. The V end was cut by 4 bases, the J end by 6 bases, with 14 bases between. CDR3 size: 14 residues. CDR1 is SGDLS and CDR2 is YYNGEE in the germline V gene. CDR3 in amino acids: CASSTHGESQPQHF. Here the CDR3 DNA reads TGTGCCAGCAGCACCCACGGGGAGAGTCAGCCCCAGCATTTT. Full variable domain (rest looked up from reference TRBV9 and TRBJ1-5): DSGVTQTPKHLITATGQRVTLRCSPRSGDLSVYWYQQSLDQGLQFLIQYYNGEERAKGNILERFSAQQFPDLHSELNLSSLELGDSALYFCASSTHGESQPQHFGDGTRLSIL.